This T cell receptor (beta chain) is drawn from a study of cytomegalovirus exposure and HLA in healthy donors. Whole-study findings and limits: Later on, an analysis showed TCR association rates differing by HLA locus, with DRB1 the most and HLA-C the fewest. With later analysis, a missense DCLRE1C variant became linked to TCR beta V- and J-gene trimming.

PCR was performed using 60 Vbeta and 13 Jbeta primers. Per the original data handling: As a later analysis found, there were 70 million to 80 million unique TCR beta chains, of which about 10 million were shared. The assay was immunoSEQ multiplex PCR, and TCRdb's table has in-frame clones only and misses some. V, J and clone size reflect that table, while D and trimming were determined from the DNA. The sample comprises roughly 100,000 clones, 75% of which are singletons, and 2.5% rests with the top ten. This CDR3 is built from 14 residues. Germline V gene lookup returns CDR1 SNHLY and CDR2 FYNNEI. The V gene lost 8 bases and the J gene lost 3 bases, with 16 bases spanning the gap. About this clone itself: Its antigen is not known.

Sequenced input: PBMCs. This sequence was found in a man in his forties in good health and CMV-seronegative. The chain couples TRBV2 to TRBJ2-5, with a possible D match to TRBD2 (7 bases). For the CDR3, the DNA is TGTGCCAGCGGGGGGGCACTGGGGAAAGAGACCCAGTACTTC. Translation: CASGGALGKETQYF.